The text below deals with one TCR beta chain. Its target is unknown. In germline, CDR1 is SGDLS, CDR2 YYNGEE. The CDR3 is made up of 16 amino acids. J lost 4 bases, V lost 1 base, and 7 bases had no gene match. This entry is derived from a study of T cell responses to AZD1222 COVID-19 vaccine. Notes on the study in general: With dominance at 160-218 and 743-854, vaccine-associated CD4 TCRs spanned spike.

Combined were second doses at about 4 or about 12 weeks. Generated by immunoSEQ multiplex PCR, the TCRdb table keeps only in-frame clones and is missing some. The sample lists under 150,000 clones, over 85% occurring once. Here the sequenced sample was peripheral blood, taken 28 days after the second AZD1222 dose. The receptor comes from an adult who received the AZD1222 COVID-19 vaccine. The chain combines TRBV9 with TRBJ2-1, with TRBD2 matching over 8 bases. CDR3 region: CASSVLSGMGYNEQFF. CDR3 sequence (DNA): TGTGCCAGCAGCGTACTTAGCGGGATGGGTTACAATGAGCAGTTCTTC.